The TCR beta chain under discussion was sequenced for a study of monozygotic twins with inflammatory bowel disease. TCRdb re-called the 5' RACE reads, yielding one record per CDR3 amino acid sequence without DNA. Recorded for this sample: fewer than 450,000 distinct CDR3 sequences. The sequenced sample was blood. The sequence came from a human donor with ulcerative colitis or Crohn's disease, or a healthy co-twin of an affected twin (not recorded which).

The CDR3 spells CASSFFSRPSGNTIYF. The chain combines TRBV28 with TRBJ1-3; there is no DNA to check the TCRdb D call of TRBD1. This CDR3 has 16 residues. Germline CDR1 and CDR2: MDHEN and SYDVKM.